The 5 T cell receptor beta chains listed next were all sequenced from one sample in a study of T cells in Graves' hyperthyroidism and ophthalmopathy. Amplification targeted TCR beta CDR3 regions from RNA transcripts. RT-PCR in the first round (using the HTBI primer set) targeted the TCR CDR3. From the multiplex PCR reads, TCRdb called clonotypes with MiXCR, one entry per CDR3 protein. The top ten clones hold around a sixth of a sample with approximately 530,000 distinct CDR3 sequences, roughly a sixth of them seen once. Source material: blood. The receptors were gathered from a woman aged 18-35 years with Graves' hyperthyroidism.

Only a few counts were recorded for this clonotype. The rearrangement uses TRBV20-1 and TRBJ2-6, with 9 bases that match TRBD1. Trimming removed 1 base from V and 0 bases from J; junction bases left unmatched: 4. Germline V gene sequence: CDR1 DFQATT, CDR2 SNEGSKA (reference sequence). The CDR3 spans 17 residues. The CDR3 DNA sequence: TGCAGTGCTAGAGGCCGGGACAGGGACTCTGGGGCCAACGTCCTGACTTTC. Protein: CSARGRDRDSGANVLTF.

This clonotype has ten or more counts. This sequence joins TRBV2 and TRBJ2-1; TRBD2 aligns across 13 bases. With 5 bases clipped from V and 15 bases from J, the junction kept 7 bases outside the gene matches. Germline V gene sequence: CDR1 SNHLY, CDR2 FYNNEI. The CDR3 loop spans 13 amino acids. CDR3 coding DNA: TGTGCCAGCAGTCCGACTAGCGGGGGGACTGGGTTCTTC. It encodes CASSPTSGGTGFF.

This clonotype has more than one count but fewer than ten. This chain joins TRBV4-3 and TRBJ2-2; D possibly corresponds to TRBD2 (6 bases). V was cut by 1 base and J by 6 bases, with 9 bases left in between. Germline lookup yields CDR1 LGHNA and CDR2 YSLEER. The CDR3 is 14 residues long. For the CDR3, the DNA is TGCGCCAGCAGCCAAGGGAGGGTCGCCGGGGAGCTGTTTTTT. This gives the protein CASSQGRVAGELFF.

The chain is built from TRBV18 and TRBJ2-7; D remains ambiguous. The CDR3 is 14 residues long. Trimming shortened V by 4 bases and J by 0 bases, and 10 bases separated the two germline ends. Germline CDR1 and CDR2: KGHSH and LQKENI. DNA of the CDR3: TGTGCCAGCTCACGGGCGCCTAACTCCTACGAGCAGTACTTC. As protein: CASSRAPNSYEQYF.

A note on this clonotype: A much larger clone sits a single nucleotide away, making a read error possible. The chain is built from TRBV20-1 and TRBJ1-5; 9 positions match TRBD1. Per germline, CDR1 DFQATT and CDR2 SNEGSKA (reference sequence). V gave up 4 bases and J gave up 0 bases; unmatched junction bases: 7. CDR3 length: 16 residues. For the CDR3, the DNA is TGCAGTGCTATAGGACAGGGGCGACATAGCAATCAGCCCCAGCATTTT. This sequence encodes CSAIGQGRHSNQPQHF.